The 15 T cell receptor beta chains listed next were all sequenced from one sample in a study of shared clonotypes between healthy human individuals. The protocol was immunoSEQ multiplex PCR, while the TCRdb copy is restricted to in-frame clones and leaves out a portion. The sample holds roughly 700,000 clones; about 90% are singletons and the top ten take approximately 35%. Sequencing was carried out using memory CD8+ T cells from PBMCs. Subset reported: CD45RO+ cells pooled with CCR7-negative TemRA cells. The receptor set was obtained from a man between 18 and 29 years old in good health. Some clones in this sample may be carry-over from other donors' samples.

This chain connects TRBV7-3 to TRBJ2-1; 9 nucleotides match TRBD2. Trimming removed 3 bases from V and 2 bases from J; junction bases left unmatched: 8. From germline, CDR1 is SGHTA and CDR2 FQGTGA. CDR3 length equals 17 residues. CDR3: CASSFRGSGSTYNEQFF. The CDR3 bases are TGTGCCAGCAGCTTCCGAGGTAGCGGGAGTACCTACAATGAGCAGTTCTTC.

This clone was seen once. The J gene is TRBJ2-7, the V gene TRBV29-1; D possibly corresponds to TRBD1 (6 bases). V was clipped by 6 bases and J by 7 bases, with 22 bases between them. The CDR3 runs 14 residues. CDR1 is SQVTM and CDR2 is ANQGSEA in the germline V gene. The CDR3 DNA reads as TGCAGCGTGGGGACACGGGAAGGGACGAGGGAGCAGTACTTC. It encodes CSVGTREGTREQYF.

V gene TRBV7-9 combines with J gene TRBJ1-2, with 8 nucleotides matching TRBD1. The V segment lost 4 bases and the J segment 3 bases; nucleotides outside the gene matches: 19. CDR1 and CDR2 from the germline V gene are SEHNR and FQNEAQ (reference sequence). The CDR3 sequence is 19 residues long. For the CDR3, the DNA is TGTGCCAGCAGCTCCTGGGCCGGACAGGGACAATCAGTCTACTATGGCTACACCTTC. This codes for CASSSWAGQGQSVYYGYTF.

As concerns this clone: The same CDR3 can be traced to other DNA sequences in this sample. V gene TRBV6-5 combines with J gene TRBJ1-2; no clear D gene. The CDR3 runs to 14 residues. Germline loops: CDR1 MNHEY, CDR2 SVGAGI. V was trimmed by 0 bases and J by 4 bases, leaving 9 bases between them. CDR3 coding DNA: TGTGCCAGCAGTTACTCGGAGGGTTCCTATGGCTACACCTTC. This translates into CASSYSEGSYGYTF.

DNA of the CDR3: TGTGCCAGCAGTGAGGGTTGGGTCACTGAAGCTTTCTTT. It specifies CASSEGWVTEAFF. This chain links TRBV25-1 with TRBJ1-1; D uncertain. V was shortened by 3 bases and J by 4 bases, with 9 bases between the two germline ends. The germline V gene has CDR1 MGHDK and CDR2 SYGVNS. The CDR3 has 13 amino acids.

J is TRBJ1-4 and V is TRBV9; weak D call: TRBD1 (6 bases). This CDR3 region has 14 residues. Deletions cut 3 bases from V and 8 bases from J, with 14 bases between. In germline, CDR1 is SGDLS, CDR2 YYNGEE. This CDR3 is CASSAGQSPEKLFF. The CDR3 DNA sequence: TGTGCCAGCAGCGCCGGACAGTCCCCGGAAAAACTGTTTTTT.

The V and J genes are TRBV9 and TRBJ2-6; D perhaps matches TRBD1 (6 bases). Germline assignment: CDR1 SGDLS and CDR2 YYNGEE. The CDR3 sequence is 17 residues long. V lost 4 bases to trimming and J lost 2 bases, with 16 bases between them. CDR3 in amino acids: CASSITGSLTGANVLTF. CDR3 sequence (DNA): TGTGCCAGCAGCATCACAGGGTCCTTAACTGGGGCCAACGTCCTGACTTTC.

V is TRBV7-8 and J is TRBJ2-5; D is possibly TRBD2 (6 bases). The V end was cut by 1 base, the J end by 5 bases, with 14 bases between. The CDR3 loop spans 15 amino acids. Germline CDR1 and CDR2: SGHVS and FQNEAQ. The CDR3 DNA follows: TGTGCCAGCAGCTTAGGCCCTAGCGAGGTGGAGACCCAGTACTTC. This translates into CASSLGPSEVETQYF. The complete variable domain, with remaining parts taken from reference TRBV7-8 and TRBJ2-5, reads GAGVSQSPRYKVAKRGQDVALRCDPISGHVSLFWYQQALGQGPEFLTYFQNEAQLDKSGLPSDRFFAERPEGSVSTLKIQRTQQEDSAVYLCASSLGPSEVETQYFGPGTRLLVL.

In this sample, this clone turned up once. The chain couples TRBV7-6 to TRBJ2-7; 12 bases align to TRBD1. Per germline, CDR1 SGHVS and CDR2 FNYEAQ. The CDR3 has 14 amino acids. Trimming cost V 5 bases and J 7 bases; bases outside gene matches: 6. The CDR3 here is CASSPRDRGREQYF. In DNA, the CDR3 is TGTGCCAGCAGCCCCCGGGACAGGGGGCGTGAGCAGTACTTC. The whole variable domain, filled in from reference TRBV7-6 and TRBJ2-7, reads GAGVSQSPRYKVTKRGQDVALRCDPISGHVSLYWYRQALGQGPEFLTYFNYEAQQDKSGLPNDRFSAERPEGSISTLTIQRTEQRDSAMYRCASSPRDRGREQYFGPGTRLTVT.

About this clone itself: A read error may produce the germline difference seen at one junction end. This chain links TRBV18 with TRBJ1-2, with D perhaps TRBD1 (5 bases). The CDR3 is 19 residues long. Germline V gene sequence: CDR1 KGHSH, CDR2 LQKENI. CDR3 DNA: TGTGCCAGCTCCCCACAGCCTTCACAGGCTTCCCGCTCCAACTATGGCTACACCTTC. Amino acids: CASSPQPSQASRSNYGYTF. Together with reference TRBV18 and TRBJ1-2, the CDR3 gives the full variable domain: NAGVMQNPRHLVRRRGQEARLRCSPMKGHSHVYWYRQLPEEGLKFMVYLQKENIIDESGMPKERFSAEFPKEGPSILRIQQVVRGDSAAYFCASSPQPSQASRSNYGYTFGSGTRLTVV.

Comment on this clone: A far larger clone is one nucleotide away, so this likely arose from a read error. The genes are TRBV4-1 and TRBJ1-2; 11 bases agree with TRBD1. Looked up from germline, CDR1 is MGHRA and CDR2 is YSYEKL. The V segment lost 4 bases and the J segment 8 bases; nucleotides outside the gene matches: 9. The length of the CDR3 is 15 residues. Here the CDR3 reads CASSRRTGGAEGYTF. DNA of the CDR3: TGCGCCAGCAGCCGGAGGACAGGGGGCGCGGAGGGCTACACCTTC.

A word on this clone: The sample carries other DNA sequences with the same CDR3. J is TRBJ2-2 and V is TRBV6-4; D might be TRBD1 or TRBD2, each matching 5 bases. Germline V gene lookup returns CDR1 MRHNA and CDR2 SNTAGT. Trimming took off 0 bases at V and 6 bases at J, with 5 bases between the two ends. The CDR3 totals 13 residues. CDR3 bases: TGTGCCAGCAGTGACTCGGGGGCCGGGGAGCTGTTTTTT. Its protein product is CASSDSGAGELFF.

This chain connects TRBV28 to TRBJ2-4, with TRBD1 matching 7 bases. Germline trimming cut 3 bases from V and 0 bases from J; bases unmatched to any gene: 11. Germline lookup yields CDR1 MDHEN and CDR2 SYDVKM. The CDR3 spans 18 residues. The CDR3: CASSFWGPNRGAKNIQYF. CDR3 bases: TGTGCCAGCAGTTTCTGGGGGCCAAACAGGGGAGCCAAAAACATTCAGTACTTC.

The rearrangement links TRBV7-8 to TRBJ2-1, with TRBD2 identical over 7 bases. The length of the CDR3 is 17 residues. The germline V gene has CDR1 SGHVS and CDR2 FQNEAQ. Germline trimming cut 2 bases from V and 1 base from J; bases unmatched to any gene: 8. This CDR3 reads CASSLLRGSASYNEQFF. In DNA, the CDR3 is TGTGCCAGCAGCTTACTTCGCGGGAGTGCGTCCTACAATGAGCAGTTCTTC. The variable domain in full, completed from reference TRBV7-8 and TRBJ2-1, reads GAGVSQSPRYKVAKRGQDVALRCDPISGHVSLFWYQQALGQGPEFLTYFQNEAQLDKSGLPSDRFFAERPEGSVSTLKIQRTQQEDSAVYLCASSLLRGSASYNEQFFGPGTRLTVL.

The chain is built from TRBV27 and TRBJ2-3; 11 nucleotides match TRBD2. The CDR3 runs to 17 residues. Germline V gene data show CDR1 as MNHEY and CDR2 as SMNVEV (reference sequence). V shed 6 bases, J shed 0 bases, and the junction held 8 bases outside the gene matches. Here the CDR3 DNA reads TGTGCCAGCAGATCGGGACTAGCGGACTCTAGCACAGATACGCAGTATTTT. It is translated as CASRSGLADSSTDTQYF.